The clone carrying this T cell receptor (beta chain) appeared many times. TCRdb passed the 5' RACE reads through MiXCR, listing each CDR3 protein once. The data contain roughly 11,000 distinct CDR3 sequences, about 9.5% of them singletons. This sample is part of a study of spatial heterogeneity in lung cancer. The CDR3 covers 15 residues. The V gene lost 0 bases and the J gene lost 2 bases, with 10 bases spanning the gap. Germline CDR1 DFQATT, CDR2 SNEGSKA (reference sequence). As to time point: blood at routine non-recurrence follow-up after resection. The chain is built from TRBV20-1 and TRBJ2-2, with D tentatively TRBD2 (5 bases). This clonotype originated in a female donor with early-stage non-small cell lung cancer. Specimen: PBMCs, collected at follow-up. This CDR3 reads CSARDMRVNTGELFF. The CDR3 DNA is TGCAGTGCTAGAGATATGCGGGTTAACACCGGGGAGCTGTTTTTT.